The entry that follows covers one TCR beta chain sequence. Its antigen is unknown. The record originates from a study of PD-1 blockade in classical Hodgkin lymphoma. Overall study context: Each patient was given nivolumab 3 mg/kg through a vein every 2 weeks. Study observations and caveats: Before treatment, complete responders showed about the same diversity as newly diagnosed patients. Relapsed/refractory patients reportedly had the lowest baseline TCR diversity, below newly diagnosed patients, who were below healthy donors. CD4+ TCR diversity rose significantly by C4D1, and CD8+ TCR diversity did not.

Some clones are missing from TCRdb's copy, which holds only in-frame ones; the method was immunoSEQ multiplex PCR. This sample carries about 41,000 clones, around three quarters of them seen once, and the ten largest clones take approximately 20%. Patients all relapsed after autologous stem cell transplantation, and there was variation in brentuximab vedotin exposure. The V end lost 0 bases, the J end lost 14 bases, and 18 bases lay between the germline ends. The CDR3 length is 14 residues. CDR1 is SGHDT, CDR2 YYEEEE, per germline. The input for sequencing was peripheral blood mononuclear cells (PBMCs), taken at baseline. The rearrangement joins TRBV5-6 to TRBJ2-1; possibly TRBD1 for D (6 bases). The receptor comes from a human donor with classical Hodgkin lymphoma. The CDR3 reads CASSLEETRDKEFF. The CDR3, as DNA: TGTGCCAGCAGCTTGGAAGAGACCCGGGACAAGGAGTTCTTC.